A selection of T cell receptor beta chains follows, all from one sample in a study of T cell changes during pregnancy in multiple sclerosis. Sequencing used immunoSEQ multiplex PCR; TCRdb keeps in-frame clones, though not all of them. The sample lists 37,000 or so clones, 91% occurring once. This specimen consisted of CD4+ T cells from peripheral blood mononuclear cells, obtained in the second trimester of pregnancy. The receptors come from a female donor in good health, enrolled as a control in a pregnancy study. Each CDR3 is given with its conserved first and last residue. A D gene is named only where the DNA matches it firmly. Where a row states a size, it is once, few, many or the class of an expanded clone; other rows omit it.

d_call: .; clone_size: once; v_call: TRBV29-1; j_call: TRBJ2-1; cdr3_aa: CSVGAPPSGDEQFF; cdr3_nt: TGCAGCGTTGGGGCTCCGCCCTCGGGGGATGAGCAGTTCTTC
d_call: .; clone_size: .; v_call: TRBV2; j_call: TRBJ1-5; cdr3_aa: CASSEGGQAYQPQHF; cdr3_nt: TGTGCCAGCAGTGAAGGGGGGCAAGCTTATCAGCCCCAGCATTTT
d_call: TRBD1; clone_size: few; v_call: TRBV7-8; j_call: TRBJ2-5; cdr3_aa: CASSLAAGQGSETQYF; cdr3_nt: TGTGCCAGCAGCCTAGCGGCCGGACAGGGGTCAGAGACCCAGTACTTC
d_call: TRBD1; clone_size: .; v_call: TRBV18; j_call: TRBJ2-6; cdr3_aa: CASSQDRGHGANVLTF; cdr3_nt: TGTGCCAGCTCACAGGACAGGGGGCATGGGGCCAACGTCCTGACTTTC
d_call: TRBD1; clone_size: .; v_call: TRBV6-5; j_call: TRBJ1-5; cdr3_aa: CASSPDRWQPQHF; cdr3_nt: TGTGCCAGCAGCCCGGACAGGTGGCAGCCCCAGCATTTT
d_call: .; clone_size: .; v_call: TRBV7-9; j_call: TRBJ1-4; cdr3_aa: CASSYRQEQELFF; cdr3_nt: TGTGCCAGCAGCTACCGACAGGAACAGGAACTGTTTTTT
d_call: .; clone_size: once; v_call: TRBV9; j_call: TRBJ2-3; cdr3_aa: CASQAAATTDTQYF; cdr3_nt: TGTGCCAGCCAGGCAGCGGCAACCACAGATACGCAGTATTTT
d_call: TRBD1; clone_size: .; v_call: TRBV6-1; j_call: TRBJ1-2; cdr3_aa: CASSPGGYGYTF; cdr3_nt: TGTGCCAGCTCTCCAGGGGGTTATGGCTACACCTTC
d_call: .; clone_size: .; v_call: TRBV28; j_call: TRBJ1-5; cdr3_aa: CASRNTEGPMTWEGNQPQHF; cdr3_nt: TGTGCCAGCAGGAATACTGAGGGACCGATGACATGGGAGGGCAATCAGCCCCAGCATTTT
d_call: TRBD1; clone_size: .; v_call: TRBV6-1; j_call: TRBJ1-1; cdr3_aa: CASRRGGDRWTEAFF; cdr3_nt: TGTGCCAGCAGGAGAGGCGGGGACAGGTGGACTGAAGCTTTCTTT
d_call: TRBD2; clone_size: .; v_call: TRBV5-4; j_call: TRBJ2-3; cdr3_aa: CASSWVSGTGTDTQYF; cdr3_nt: TGTGCCAGCAGCTGGGTCAGCGGGACGGGCACAGATACGCAGTATTTT
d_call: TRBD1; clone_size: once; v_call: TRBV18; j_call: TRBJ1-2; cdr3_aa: CASSPNGQAVGGYTF; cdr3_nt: TGTGCCAGCTCACCAAACGGACAGGCGGTAGGGGGCTACACCTTC
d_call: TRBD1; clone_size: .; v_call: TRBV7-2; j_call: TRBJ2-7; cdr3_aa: CASSLVGQGAYEQYF; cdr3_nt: TGTGCCAGCAGCTTAGTTGGGCAGGGGGCCTACGAGCAGTACTTC
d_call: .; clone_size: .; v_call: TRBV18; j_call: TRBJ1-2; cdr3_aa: CASSSRGTNYGYTF; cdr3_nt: TGTGCCAGCTCGTCCAGGGGTACTAACTATGGCTACACCTTC
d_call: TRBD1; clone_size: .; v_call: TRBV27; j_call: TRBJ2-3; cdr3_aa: CASSLQAGQGLPDTQYF; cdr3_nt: TGTGCCAGCAGTTTACAGGCGGGACAGGGCCTCCCAGATACGCAGTATTTT
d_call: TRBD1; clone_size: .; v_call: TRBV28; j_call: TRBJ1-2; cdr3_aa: CASSLGTVNYGYTF; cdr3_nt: TGTGCCAGCAGTCTGGGGACAGTGAACTATGGCTACACCTTC
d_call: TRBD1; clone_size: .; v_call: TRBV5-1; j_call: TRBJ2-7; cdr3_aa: CASSLDRDRGDYEQYF; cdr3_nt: TGCGCCAGCAGCTTGGATCGGGACAGGGGGGACTACGAGCAGTACTTC
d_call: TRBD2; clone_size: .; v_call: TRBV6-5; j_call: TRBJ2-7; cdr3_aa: CASSYDGRAREQYF; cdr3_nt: TGTGCCAGCAGTTACGATGGGAGGGCAAGGGAGCAGTACTTC
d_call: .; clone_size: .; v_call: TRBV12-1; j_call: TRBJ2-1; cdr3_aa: CASSTTSGGGNEQFF; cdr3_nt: TGTGCCAGCAGCACGACTAGCGGGGGGGGCAATGAGCAGTTCTTC
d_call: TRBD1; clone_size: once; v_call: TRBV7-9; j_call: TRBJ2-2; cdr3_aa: CASSAGTGRTGELFF; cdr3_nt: TGTGCCAGCAGTGCCGGGACAGGGAGGACCGGGGAGCTGTTTTTT
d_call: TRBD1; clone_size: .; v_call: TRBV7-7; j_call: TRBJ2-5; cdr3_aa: CASSLDGTGGETQYF; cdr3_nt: TGTGCTAGCAGCTTAGACGGGACAGGGGGAGAGACCCAGTACTTC
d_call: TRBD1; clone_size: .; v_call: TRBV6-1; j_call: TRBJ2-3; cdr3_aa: CASSVQGATDTQYF; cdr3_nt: TGTGCCAGCAGTGTTCAGGGGGCCACAGATACGCAGTATTTT
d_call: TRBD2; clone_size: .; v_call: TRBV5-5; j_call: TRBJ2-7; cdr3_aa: CASSSGLDNSYEQYF; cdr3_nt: TGTGCCAGCAGCTCCGGACTAGACAACTCCTACGAGCAGTACTTC
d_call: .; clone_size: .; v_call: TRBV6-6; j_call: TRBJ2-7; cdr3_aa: CASSYSRYEQYF; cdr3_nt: TGTGCCAGCAGTTACTCGAGGTACGAGCAGTACTTC
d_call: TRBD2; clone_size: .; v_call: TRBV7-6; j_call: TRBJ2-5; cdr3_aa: CASSRLAAGGRETQYF; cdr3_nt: TGTGCCAGCAGCCGGTTGGCAGCGGGGGGGAGAGAGACCCAGTACTTC
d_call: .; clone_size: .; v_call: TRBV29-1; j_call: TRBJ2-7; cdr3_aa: CSVAPNIDSSYEQYF; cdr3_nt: TGCAGCGTTGCCCCTAACATAGACAGCTCCTACGAGCAGTACTTC
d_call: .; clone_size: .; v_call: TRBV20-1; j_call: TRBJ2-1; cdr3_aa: CSARLDNEQFF; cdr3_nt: TGCAGTGCTAGATTAGACAATGAGCAGTTCTTC
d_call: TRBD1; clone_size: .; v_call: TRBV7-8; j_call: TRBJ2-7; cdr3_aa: CASSPRTGGWEQYF; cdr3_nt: TGTGCCAGCAGCCCGCGGACAGGGGGCTGGGAGCAGTACTTC
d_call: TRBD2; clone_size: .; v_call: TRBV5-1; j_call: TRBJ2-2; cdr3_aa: CASSHRTSGSPSNTGELFF; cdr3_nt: TGCGCCAGCAGCCACCGGACTAGCGGGAGCCCCTCGAACACCGGGGAGCTGTTTTTT
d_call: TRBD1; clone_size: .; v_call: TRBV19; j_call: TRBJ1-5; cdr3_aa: CASSFHRGGQPQHF; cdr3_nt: TGTGCCAGTAGTTTTCACAGGGGTGGTCAGCCCCAGCATTTT
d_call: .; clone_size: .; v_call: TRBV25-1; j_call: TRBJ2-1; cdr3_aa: CASSGAGISSSYNEQFF; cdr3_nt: TGTGCCAGCAGTGGGGCGGGTATATCAAGCTCCTACAATGAGCAGTTCTTC
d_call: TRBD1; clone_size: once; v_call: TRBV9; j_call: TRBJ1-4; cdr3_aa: CASSAPGTETNEKLFF; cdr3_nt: TGTGCCAGCAGCGCCCCCGGGACAGAAACTAATGAAAAACTGTTTTTT
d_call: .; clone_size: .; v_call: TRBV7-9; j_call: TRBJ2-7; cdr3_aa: CASSPGARTYEQYF; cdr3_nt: TGTGCCAGCAGCCCAGGTGCCCGAACCTACGAGCAGTACTTC
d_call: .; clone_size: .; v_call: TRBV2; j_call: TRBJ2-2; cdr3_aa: CASTQNSGTGELFF; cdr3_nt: TGTGCCAGCACCCAGAACAGCGGAACCGGGGAGCTGTTTTTT
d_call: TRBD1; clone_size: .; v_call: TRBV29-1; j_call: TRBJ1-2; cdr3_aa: CSVDPDRGLGYTF; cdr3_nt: TGCAGCGTTGACCCGGACAGGGGGCTTGGCTACACCTTC
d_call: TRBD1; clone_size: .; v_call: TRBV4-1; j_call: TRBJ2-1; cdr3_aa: CASSQAGTASYNEQFF; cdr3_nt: TGCGCCAGCAGCCAGGCCGGGACAGCCTCCTACAATGAGCAGTTCTTC
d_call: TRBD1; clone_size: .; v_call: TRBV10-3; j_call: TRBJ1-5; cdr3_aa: CAISGSGGDNQPQHF; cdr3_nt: TGTGCCATCAGTGGATCAGGGGGCGACAATCAGCCCCAGCATTTT
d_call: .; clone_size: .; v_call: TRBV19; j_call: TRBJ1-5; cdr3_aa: CASSLRPGNVDNQPQHF; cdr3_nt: TGTGCCAGTAGTCTCAGGCCGGGGAACGTCGACAATCAGCCCCAGCATTTT
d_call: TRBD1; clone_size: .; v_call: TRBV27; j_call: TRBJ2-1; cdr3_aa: CASSLSFLRDRIGNEQFF; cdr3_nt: TGTGCCAGCAGTTTATCGTTTTTGCGGGACAGGATTGGCAATGAGCAGTTCTTC
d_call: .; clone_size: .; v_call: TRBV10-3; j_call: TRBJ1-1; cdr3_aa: CAISQGTFGTEAFF; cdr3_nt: TGTGCCATCAGTCAGGGCACCTTTGGGACTGAAGCTTTCTTT
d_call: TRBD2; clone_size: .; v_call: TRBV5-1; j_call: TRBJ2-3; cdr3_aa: CASSLEVSGGLTDTQYF; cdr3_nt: TGCGCCAGCAGCTTGGAGGTGTCGGGAGGGCTCACAGATACGCAGTATTTT
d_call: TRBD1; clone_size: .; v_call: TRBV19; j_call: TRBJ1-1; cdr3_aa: CASREATGRPEAFF; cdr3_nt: TGTGCCAGTAGGGAAGCGACAGGGAGGCCCGAAGCTTTCTTT
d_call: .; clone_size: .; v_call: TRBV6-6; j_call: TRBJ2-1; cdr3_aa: CASTLQVPHNEQFF; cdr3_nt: TGTGCCAGCACTCTTCAGGTTCCCCACAATGAGCAGTTCTTC
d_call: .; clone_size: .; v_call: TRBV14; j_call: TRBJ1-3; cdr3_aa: CASRQGLHTIYF; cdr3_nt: TGTGCCAGCAGGCAGGGGTTACACACCATATATTTT
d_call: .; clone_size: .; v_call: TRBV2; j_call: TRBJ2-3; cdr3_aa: CASRRGARNTDTQYF; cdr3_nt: TGTGCCAGCCGTCGGGGAGCGAGAAACACAGATACGCAGTATTTT
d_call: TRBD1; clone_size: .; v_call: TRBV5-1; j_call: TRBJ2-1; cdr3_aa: CASSSDFSTGGLRGSSYNEQFF; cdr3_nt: TGCGCCAGCAGCTCCGACTTTTCGACAGGGGGCCTGCGGGGAAGCTCCTACAATGAGCAGTTCTTC
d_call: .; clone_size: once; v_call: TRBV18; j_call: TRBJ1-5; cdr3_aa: CASSPNTAQPQHF; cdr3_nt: TGTGCCAGCTCACCAAACACCGCCCAGCCCCAGCATTTT
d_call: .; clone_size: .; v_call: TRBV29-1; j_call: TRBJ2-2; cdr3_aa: CSAGIGRNTGELFF; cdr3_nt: TGCAGCGCTGGAATTGGGAGAAACACCGGGGAGCTGTTTTTT